This TCR beta chain was recovered during a study of human T cells and chemical hapten exposure. About the research overall: Researchers reported sensitizing a roughly 2 cm by roughly 2 cm upper inner arm skin site with 2% DPC. Enrolled patients were predominantly female and had alopecia areata, totalis or universalis.

TCRdb reanalysed the RACE reads using MiXCR and keeps one entry per CDR3 protein. This table has 85,000 to 90,000 distinct CDR3 sequences, 9.6% appearing once. This CDR3 contains 14 residues. Per germline, CDR1 SEHNR and CDR2 FQNEAQ (reference sequence). Trimming took 3 bases from V and 1 from J, leaving 9 bases between them. The time point is: pre-sensitization, week 0. Indicated treatment: therapeutic diphenylcyclopropenone sensitization with weekly scalp DPC. Non-pregnant alopecia patients aged 18 to 70, suitable for DPC therapy. This clonotype was detected only a few times. The source material was whole blood, sampled in connection with sensitization to the hapten diphenylcyclopropenone (DPC). The chain is built from TRBV7-9 and TRBJ1-1, with D hard to call. This sequence originates from a woman in her forties with alopecia areata. Some clones in this sample may be carry-over from other donors' samples. CDR3 DNA sequence: TGTGCCAGCAGCTTCTACCGTACGAACACTGAAGCTTTCTTT. Protein product: CASSFYRTNTEAFF.